This TCR beta chain appears in the sequencing data of a study of radiation and T cells in renal cell carcinoma. Time point reported: baseline pretreatment blood. The sample's treatment: 15 Gy SBRT to primary tumor, nephrectomy 4 weeks later. Blood was sampled at baseline, 2 weeks and 4 weeks after SBRT. This renal cell carcinoma was of the clear cell type. Study results and caveats: In blood, top tumor clones expanded by 2 weeks, shrinking by 4.

Produced via immunoSEQ multiplex PCR; TCRdb's table is partial and in-frame only. The data hold 120,000 to 150,000 clones, with around four fifths observed a single time. About this clone: No antigen is known for it.

The CDR3 runs to 13 residues. CDR1 and CDR2 (germline): GTSNPN, SVGIG (reference sequence). The V gene end was trimmed by 1 base and the J gene end by 5 bases; junction bases not matched to a gene: 3. The sequence was obtained from a woman aged 45 to 65 with renal cell carcinoma. Source: blood, taken from a patient whose treatment included radiotherapy and nephrectomy. This chain joins TRBV30 and TRBJ2-5, with 8 bases lining up with TRBD2. Written as DNA, the CDR3 is TGTGCCTGGAGTGGGGCGGGGGGCGAGACCCAGTACTTC. This gives the protein CAWSGAGGETQYF.